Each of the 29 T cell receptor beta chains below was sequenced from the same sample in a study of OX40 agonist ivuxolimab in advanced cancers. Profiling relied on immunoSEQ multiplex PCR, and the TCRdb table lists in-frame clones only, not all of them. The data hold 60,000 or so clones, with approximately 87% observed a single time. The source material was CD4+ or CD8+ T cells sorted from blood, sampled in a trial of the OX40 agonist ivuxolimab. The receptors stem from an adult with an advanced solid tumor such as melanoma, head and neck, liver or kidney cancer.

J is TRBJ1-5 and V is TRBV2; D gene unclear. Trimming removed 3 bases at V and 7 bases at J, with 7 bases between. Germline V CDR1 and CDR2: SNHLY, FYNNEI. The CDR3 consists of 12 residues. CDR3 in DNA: TGTGCCAGCAGTGAGCCGAGCCAGCCCCAGCATTTT. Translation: CASSEPSQPQHF.

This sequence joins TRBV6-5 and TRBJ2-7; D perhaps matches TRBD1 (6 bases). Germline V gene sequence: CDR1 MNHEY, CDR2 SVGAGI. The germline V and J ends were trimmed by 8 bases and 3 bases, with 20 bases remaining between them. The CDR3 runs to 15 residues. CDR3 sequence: CASQQPGIGGYEQYF. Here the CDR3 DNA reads TGTGCCAGCCAACAGCCGGGGATAGGGGGCTACGAGCAGTACTTC.

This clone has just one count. The CDR3 DNA sequence: TGTGCCAGCAGCCAAGCAGGGGTTGCGGCTAATGAAAAACTGTTTTTT. Protein: CASSQAGVAANEKLFF. The V and J genes are TRBV4-2 and TRBJ1-4, with D possibly matching TRBD1 (6 bases). V dropped 1 base and J dropped 3 bases, with 12 bases sitting between them. Germline CDR1 reads LGHNA; CDR2 reads YNFKEQ. CDR3 length: 16 residues.

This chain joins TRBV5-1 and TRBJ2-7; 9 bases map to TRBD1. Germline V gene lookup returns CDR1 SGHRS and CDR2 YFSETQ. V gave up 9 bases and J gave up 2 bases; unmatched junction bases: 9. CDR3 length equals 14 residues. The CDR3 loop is CATKEGQGPYEQYF. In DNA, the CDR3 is TGCGCCACCAAGGAGGGACAGGGCCCCTACGAGCAGTACTTC.

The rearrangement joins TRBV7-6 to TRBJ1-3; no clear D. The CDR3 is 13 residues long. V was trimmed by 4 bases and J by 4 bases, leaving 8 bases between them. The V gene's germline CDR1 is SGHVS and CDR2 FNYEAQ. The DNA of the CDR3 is TGTGCCAGCAGCTCCCAGATAGGAAACACCATATATTTT. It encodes CASSSQIGNTIYF. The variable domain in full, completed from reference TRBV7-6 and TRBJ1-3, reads GAGVSQSPRYKVTKRGQDVALRCDPISGHVSLYWYRQALGQGPEFLTYFNYEAQQDKSGLPNDRFSAERPEGSISTLTIQRTEQRDSAMYRCASSSQIGNTIYFGEGSWLTVV.

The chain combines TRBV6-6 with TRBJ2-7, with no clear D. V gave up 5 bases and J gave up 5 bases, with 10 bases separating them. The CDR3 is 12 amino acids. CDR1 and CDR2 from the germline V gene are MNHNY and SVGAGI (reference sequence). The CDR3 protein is CASSRVWDEQYF. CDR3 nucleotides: TGTGCCAGCAGTCGGGTTTGGGACGAGCAGTACTTC.

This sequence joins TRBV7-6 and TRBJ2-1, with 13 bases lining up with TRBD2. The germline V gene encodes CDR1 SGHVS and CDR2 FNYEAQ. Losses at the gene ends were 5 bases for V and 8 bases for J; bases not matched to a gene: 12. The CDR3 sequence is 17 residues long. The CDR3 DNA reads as TGTGCCAGCAGCCTGGCCCCGGGACTAGCGGGAAGCGATGAGCAGTTCTTC. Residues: CASSLAPGLAGSDEQFF.

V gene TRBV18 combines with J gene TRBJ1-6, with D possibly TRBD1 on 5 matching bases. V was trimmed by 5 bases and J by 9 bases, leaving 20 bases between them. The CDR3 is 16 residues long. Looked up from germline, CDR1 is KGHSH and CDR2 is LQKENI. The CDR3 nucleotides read TGTGCCAGCTCATCTCAGTTGGGGGATGCGAGTTCACCCCTCCACTTT. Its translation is CASSSQLGDASSPLHF.

CDR3 sequence (DNA): TGTGCCAGCAGCCTTACGTTGACGAGTCTTGAAGCTTTCTTT. Translation gives CASSLTLTSLEAFF. V and J are TRBV6-1 and TRBJ1-1; D is uncertain. V shed 6 bases and J shed 7 bases, with 18 bases lying between them. The germline CDR1 and CDR2 sequences are MNHNS and SASEGT. This CDR3 is built from 14 residues.

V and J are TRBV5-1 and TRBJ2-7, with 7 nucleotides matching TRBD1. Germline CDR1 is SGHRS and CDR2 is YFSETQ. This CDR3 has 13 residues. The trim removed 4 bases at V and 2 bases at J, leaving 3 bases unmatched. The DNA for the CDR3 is TGCGCCAGCAGCATGGACAGGACCTACGAGCAGTACTTC. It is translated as CASSMDRTYEQYF.

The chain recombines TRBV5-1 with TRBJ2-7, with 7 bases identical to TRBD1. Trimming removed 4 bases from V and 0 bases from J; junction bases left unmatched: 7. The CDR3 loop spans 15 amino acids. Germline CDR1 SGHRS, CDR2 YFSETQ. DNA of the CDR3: TGCGCCAGCAGCGGCGGACAGGCGAGCTCCTACGAGCAGTACTTC. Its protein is CASSGGQASSYEQYF.

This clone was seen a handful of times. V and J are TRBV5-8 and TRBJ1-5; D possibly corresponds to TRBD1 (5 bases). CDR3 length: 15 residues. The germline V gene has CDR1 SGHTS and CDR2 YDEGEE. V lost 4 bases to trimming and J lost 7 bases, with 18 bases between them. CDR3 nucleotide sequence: TGTGCCAGCAGCCCGCTGGGGGGTATAGGGCAGCCCCAGCATTTT. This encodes CASSPLGGIGQPQHF.

The DNA for the CDR3 is TGTGCCAGCAGCCACCGACAGGGGACGGCCTATGGCTACACCTTC. Its translation: CASSHRQGTAYGYTF. The V call is TRBV6-6, the J call TRBJ1-2, with TRBD1 identical over 8 bases. Germline V gives CDR1 MNHNY, CDR2 SVGAGI (reference sequence). The ends lost 6 bases at V and 4 bases at J; junction bases unmatched: 10. The CDR3 is made up of 15 amino acids.

CDR3 in amino acids: CASSLPGTGSYEQYF. The CDR3 DNA is TGTGCCAGCAGCTTGCCCGGGACAGGGTCCTACGAGCAGTACTTC. V is TRBV5-5 and J is TRBJ2-7; 9 positions agree with TRBD1. J lost 1 base, V lost 1 base, and 3 bases had no gene match. Germline V gives CDR1 SGHKS, CDR2 YYEKEE (reference sequence). CDR3 length equals 15 residues. Combining the CDR3 with reference TRBV5-5 and TRBJ2-7 gives the whole variable domain DAGVTQSPTHLIKTRGQQVTLRCSPISGHKSVSWYQQVLGQGPQFIFQYYEKEERGRGNFPDRFSARQFPNYSSELNVNALLLGDSALYLCASSLPGTGSYEQYFGPGTRLTVT.

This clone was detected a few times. CDR3 loop: CASSVGTFTGNTIYF. The CDR3 DNA follows: TGTGCCAGCAGCGTAGGGACCTTCACTGGAAACACCATATATTTT. V usage is TRBV9 and J usage is TRBJ1-3; D is ambiguous. This CDR3 is 15 amino acids long. Trimming cost V 0 bases and J 2 bases, with 9 bases left between them. The germline V gene encodes CDR1 SGDLS and CDR2 YYNGEE.

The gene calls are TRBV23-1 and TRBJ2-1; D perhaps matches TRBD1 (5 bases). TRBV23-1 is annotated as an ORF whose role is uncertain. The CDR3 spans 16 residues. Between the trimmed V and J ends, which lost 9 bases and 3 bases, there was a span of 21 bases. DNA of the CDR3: TGCGCCAGGATTATTGCCGGAGACAGCAACTACAATGAGCAGTTCTTC. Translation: CARIIAGDSNYNEQFF.

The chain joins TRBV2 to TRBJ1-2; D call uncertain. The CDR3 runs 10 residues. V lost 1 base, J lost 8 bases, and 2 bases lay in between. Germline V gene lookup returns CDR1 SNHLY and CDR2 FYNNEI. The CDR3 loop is CASSEVGYTF. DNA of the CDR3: TGTGCCAGCAGTGAAGTGGGCTACACCTTC. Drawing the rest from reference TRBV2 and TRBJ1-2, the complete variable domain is EPEVTQTPSHQVTQMGQEVILRCVPISNHLYFYWYRQILGQKVEFLVSFYNNEISEKSEIFDDQFSVERPDGSNFTLKIRSTKLEDSAMYFCASSEVGYTFGSGTRLTVV.

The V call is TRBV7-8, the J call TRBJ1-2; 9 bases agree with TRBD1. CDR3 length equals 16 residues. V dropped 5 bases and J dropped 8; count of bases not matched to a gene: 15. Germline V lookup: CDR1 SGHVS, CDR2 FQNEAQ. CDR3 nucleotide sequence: TGTGCCAGCAGCGTGCGCCCGGGACAGGGTTTTGGGGGCTACACCTTC. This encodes CASSVRPGQGFGGYTF. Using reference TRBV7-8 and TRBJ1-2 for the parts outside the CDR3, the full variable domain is GAGVSQSPRYKVAKRGQDVALRCDPISGHVSLFWYQQALGQGPEFLTYFQNEAQLDKSGLPSDRFFAERPEGSVSTLKIQRTQQEDSAVYLCASSVRPGQGFGGYTFGSGTRLTVV.

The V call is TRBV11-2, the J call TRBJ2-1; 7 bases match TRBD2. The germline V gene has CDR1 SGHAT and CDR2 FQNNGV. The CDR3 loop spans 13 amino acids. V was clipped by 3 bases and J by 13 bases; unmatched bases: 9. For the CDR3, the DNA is TGTGCCAGCAGCTTCGACCTGGGGGGGGATCAGTTCTTC. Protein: CASSFDLGGDQFF.

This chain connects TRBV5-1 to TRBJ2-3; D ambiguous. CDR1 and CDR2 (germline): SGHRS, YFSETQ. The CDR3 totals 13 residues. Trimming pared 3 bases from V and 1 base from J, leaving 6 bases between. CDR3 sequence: CASSSLGTDTQYF. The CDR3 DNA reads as TGCGCCAGCAGCTCGCTAGGCACAGATACGCAGTATTTT.

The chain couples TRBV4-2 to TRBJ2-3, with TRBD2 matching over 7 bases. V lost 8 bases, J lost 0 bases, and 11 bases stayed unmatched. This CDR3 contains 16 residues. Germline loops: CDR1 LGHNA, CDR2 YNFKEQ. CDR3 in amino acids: CASGFGSGISTDTQYF. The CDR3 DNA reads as TGTGCCAGCGGGTTTGGCAGCGGGATAAGCACAGATACGCAGTATTTT.

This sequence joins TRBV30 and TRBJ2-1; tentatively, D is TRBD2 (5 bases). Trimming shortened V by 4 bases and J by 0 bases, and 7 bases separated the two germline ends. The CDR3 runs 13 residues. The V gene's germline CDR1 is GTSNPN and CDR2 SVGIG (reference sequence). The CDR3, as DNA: TGTGCCTGGAACCGGGACTCCTACAATGAGCAGTTCTTC. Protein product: CAWNRDSYNEQFF.

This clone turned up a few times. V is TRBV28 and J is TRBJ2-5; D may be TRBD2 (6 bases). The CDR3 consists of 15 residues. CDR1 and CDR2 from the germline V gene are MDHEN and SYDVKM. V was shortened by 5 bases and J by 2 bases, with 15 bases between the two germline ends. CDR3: CASSPRGMRQETQYF. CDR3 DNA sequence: TGTGCCAGCAGTCCCCGGGGGATGAGACAAGAGACCCAGTACTTC.

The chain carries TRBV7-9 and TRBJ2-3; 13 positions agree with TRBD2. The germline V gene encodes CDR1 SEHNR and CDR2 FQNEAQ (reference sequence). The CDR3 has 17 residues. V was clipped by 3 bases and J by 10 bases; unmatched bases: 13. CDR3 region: CASSLAGGLAGRGSQYF. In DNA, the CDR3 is TGTGCCAGCAGCTTGGCGGGGGGACTAGCGGGGAGGGGCTCGCAGTATTTT.

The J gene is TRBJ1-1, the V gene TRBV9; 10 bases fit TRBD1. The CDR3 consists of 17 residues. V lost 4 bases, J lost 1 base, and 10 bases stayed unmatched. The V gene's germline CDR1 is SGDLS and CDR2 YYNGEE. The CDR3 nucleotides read TGTGCCAGCAGCCCAAAGATACGGACAGGGGGGAACACTGAAGCTTTCTTT. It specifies CASSPKIRTGGNTEAFF.

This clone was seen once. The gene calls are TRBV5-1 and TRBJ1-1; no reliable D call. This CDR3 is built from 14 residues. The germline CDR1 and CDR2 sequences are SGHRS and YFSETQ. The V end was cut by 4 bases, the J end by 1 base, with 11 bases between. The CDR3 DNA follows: TGCGCCAGCAGCCTCCAGCTCCCGAACACTGAAGCTTTCTTT. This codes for CASSLQLPNTEAFF.

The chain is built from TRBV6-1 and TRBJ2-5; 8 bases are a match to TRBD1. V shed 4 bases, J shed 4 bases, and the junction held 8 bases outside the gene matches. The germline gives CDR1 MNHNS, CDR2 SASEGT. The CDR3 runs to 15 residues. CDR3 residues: CASSAGQGRPETQYF. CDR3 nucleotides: TGTGCCAGCAGTGCCGGACAGGGACGCCCAGAGACCCAGTACTTC.

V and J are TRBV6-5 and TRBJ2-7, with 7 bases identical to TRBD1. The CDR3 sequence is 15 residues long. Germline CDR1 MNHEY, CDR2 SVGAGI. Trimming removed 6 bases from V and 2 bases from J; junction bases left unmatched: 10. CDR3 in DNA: TGTGCCAGCAGCTCCGTCGGACAGGCGGCCTACGAGCAGTACTTC. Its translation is CASSSVGQAAYEQYF.

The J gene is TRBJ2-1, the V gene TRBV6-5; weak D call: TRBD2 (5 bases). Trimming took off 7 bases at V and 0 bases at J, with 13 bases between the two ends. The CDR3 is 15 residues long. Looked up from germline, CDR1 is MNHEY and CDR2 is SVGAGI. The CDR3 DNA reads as TGTGCCAGCATTCGGACTCACAGCTCCTACAATGAGCAGTTCTTC. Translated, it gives CASIRTHSSYNEQFF.